These 9 T cell receptor beta chains came from one sample sequenced in a study of shared clonotypes between healthy human individuals. It was CD45RO-negative cells, positively selected for CCR7, that made up naive CD8 cells, with terminally differentiated effector memory CD45RA+ cells excluded. Clones were sequenced by immunoSEQ multiplex PCR, and TCRdb holds only the in-frame ones, with some missing. The sample consists of about 2.2 million clones, around 93% of them appearing once. Sequences were obtained from naive CD8+ T cells from PBMCs. The receptors here all came from a man younger than 35 in good health. Some clones in this sample may be carry-over from other donors' samples.

The chain combines TRBV9 with TRBJ2-1, with TRBD2 matching 8 bases. This CDR3 spans 16 amino acids. Germline assignment: CDR1 SGDLS and CDR2 YYNGEE. With V trimmed by 3 bases and J by 3 bases, 8 bases remained unmatched. CDR3 residues: CASSAGRGGYYNEQFF. CDR3 nucleotides: TGTGCCAGCAGCGCCGGCCGGGGGGGATACTACAATGAGCAGTTCTTC.

The V gene is TRBV11-2, the J gene TRBJ2-1; D ambiguous. CDR1 and CDR2 (germline): SGHAT, FQNNGV. This CDR3 is built from 16 residues. Trimming removed 1 base from V and 5 bases from J, with 15 bases in between. In DNA, the CDR3 is TGTGCCAGCAGCTTAGGGTTGAATTCCGGGCACAATGAGCAGTTCTTC. Amino acid sequence: CASSLGLNSGHNEQFF.

The chain is built from TRBV4-3 and TRBJ2-5; 12 bases map to TRBD2. V lost 4 bases, J lost 4 bases, and 7 bases stayed unmatched. The CDR3 sequence is 16 residues long. In germline, CDR1 is LGHNA, CDR2 YSLEER. In DNA, the CDR3 is TGCGCCAGCAGCCGGATCGGACTAGCGGGAACAGAGACCCAGTACTTC. Encoded protein: CASSRIGLAGTETQYF.

CDR3 nucleotide sequence: TGTGCCAGCAGCGCCGGGACTCCTTCCTACAATGAGCAGTTCTTC. This codes for CASSAGTPSYNEQFF. The chain joins TRBV9 to TRBJ2-1, with D possibly TRBD2 on 6 matching bases. Germline loops: CDR1 SGDLS, CDR2 YYNGEE. The CDR3 loop spans 15 amino acids. V gave up 3 bases and J gave up 1 base, with 11 bases separating them.

The V and J genes are TRBV7-6 and TRBJ1-1; D gene unclear. V lost 6 bases and J 1 base, leaving 12 bases between the germline ends. CDR3 length equals 14 residues. The germline V gene encodes CDR1 SGHVS and CDR2 FNYEAQ. The DNA for the CDR3 is TGTGCCAGCAGTCCCGTTAAGGGGAACACTGAAGCTTTCTTT. This encodes CASSPVKGNTEAFF.

The V and J genes are TRBV7-6 and TRBJ2-2; maybe TRBD1 (5 bases). Germline CDR1 reads SGHVS; CDR2 reads FNYEAQ. V lost 5 bases, J lost 6 bases, and 7 bases lay in between. This CDR3 region has 12 residues. The CDR3 loop is CASSTGSGELFF. The CDR3 DNA reads TGTGCCAGCAGCACAGGATCCGGGGAGCTGTTTTTT.

This rearrangement joins TRBV5-6 to TRBJ2-3, with D perhaps TRBD1 or TRBD2 (7 bases each). Per germline, CDR1 SGHDT and CDR2 YYEEEE. This CDR3 contains 14 residues. The chain's CDR3 is CADRQGGNTDTQYF. The CDR3 bases are TGTGCGGATAGGCAGGGGGGGAACACAGATACGCAGTATTTT. The entire variable domain, with the rest obtained from reference TRBV5-6 and TRBJ2-3, is as follows: DAGVTQSPTHLIKTRGQQVTLRCSPKSGHDTVSWYQQALGQGPQFIFQYYEEEERQRGNFPDRFSGHQFPNYSSELNVNALLLGDSALYLCADRQGGNTDTQYFGPGTRLTVL.

This chain joins TRBV19 and TRBJ2-5; no clear D. This CDR3 contains 13 residues. Per the germline V gene, CDR1 is LNHDA and CDR2 is SQIVND (reference sequence). Deletions cut 3 bases from V and 7 bases from J, with 12 bases between. The DNA of the CDR3 is TGTGCCAGTAGTATTATGGGGTTCTCGACCCAGTACTTC. This translates into CASSIMGFSTQYF.

This clone has only one observation. The chain combines TRBV4-1 with TRBJ2-7; 8 bases map to TRBD1. CDR1 and CDR2 from the germline V gene are MGHRA and YSYEKL. CDR3 length: 15 amino acids. After removal of 1 base from V and 2 bases from J, the junction contained 4 bases not matched to a gene. Written as DNA, the CDR3 is TGCGCCAGCAGCCAAGTTGAGACAGGGGCCTACGAGCAGTACTTC. Its translation is CASSQVETGAYEQYF.